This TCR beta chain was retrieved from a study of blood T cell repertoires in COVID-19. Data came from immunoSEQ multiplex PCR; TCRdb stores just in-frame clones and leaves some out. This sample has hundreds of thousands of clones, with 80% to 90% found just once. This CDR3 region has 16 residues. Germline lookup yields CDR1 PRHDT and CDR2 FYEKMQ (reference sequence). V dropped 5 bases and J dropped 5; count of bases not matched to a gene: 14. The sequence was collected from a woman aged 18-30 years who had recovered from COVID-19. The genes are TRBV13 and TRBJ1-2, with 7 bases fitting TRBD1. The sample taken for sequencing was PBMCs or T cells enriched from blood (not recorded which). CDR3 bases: TGTGCCAGCAGCGTTCTTCCGGGACAGCCTGCTTATGGCTACACCTTC. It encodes CASSVLPGQPAYGYTF.